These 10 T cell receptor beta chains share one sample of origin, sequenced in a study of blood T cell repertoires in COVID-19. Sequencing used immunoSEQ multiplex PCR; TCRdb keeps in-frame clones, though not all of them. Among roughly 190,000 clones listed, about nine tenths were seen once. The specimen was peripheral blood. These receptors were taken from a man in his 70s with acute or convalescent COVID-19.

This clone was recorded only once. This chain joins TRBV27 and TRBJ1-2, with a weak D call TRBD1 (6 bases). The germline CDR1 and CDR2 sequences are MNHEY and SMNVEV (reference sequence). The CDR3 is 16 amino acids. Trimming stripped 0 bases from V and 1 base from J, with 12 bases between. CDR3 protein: CASSLSSGASNYGYTF. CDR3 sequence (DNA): TGTGCCAGCAGTTTATCATCAGGGGCCAGTAACTATGGCTACACCTTC.

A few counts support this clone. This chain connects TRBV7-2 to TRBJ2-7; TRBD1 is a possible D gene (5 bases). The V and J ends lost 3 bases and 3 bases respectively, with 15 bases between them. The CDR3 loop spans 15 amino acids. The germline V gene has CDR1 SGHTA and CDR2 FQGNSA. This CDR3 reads CASSLRDRPFYEQYF. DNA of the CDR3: TGTGCCAGCAGCTTGAGAGACAGACCGTTCTACGAGCAGTACTTC.

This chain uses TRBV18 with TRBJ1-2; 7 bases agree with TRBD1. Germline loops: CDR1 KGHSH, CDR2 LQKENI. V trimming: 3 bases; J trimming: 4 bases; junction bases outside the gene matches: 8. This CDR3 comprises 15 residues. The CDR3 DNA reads TGTGCCAGCTCACCCAACCGGGACAGCTCCTATGGCTACACCTTC. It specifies CASSPNRDSSYGYTF.

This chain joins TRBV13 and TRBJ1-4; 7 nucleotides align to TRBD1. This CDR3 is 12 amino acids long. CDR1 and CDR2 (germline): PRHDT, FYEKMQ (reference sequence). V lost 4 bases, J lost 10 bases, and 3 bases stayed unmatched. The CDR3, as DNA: TGTGCCAGCAGCTACAGGGGAGGAAAACTGTTTTTT. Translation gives CASSYRGGKLFF.

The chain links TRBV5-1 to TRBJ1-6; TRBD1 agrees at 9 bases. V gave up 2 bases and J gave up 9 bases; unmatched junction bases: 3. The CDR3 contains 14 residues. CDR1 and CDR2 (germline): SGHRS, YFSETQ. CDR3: CASSFTGGGSPLHF. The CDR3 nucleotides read TGCGCCAGCAGCTTTACAGGGGGCGGTTCACCCCTCCACTTT.

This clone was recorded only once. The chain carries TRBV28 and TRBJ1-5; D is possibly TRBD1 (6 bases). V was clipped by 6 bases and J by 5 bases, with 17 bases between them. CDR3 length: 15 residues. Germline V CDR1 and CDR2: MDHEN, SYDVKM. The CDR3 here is CASRSPGGRYQPQHF. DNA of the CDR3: TGTGCCAGCAGATCTCCGGGGGGGCGTTATCAGCCCCAGCATTTT. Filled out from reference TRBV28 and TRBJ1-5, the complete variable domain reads DVKVTQSSRYLVKRTGEKVFLECVQDMDHENMFWYRQDPGLGLRLIYFSYDVKMKEKGDIPEGYSVSREKKERFSLILESASTNQTSMYLCASRSPGGRYQPQHFGDGTRLSIL.

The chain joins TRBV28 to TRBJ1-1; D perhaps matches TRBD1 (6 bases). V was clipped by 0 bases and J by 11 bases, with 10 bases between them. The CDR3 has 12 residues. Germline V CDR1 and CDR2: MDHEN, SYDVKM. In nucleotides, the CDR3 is TGTGCCAGCAGTTTATGGGGGAGGGGGGCTTTCTTT. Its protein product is CASSLWGRGAFF. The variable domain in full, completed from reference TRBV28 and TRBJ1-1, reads DVKVTQSSRYLVKRTGEKVFLECVQDMDHENMFWYRQDPGLGLRLIYFSYDVKMKEKGDIPEGYSVSREKKERFSLILESASTNQTSMYLCASSLWGRGAFFGQGTRLTVV.

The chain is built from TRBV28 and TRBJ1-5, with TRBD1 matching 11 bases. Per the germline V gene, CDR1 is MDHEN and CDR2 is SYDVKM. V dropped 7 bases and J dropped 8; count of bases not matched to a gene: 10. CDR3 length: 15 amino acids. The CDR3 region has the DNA TGTGCCAGCAACTTCGGACAGGGGGCTAGCAAGCCCCAGCATTTT. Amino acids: CASNFGQGASKPQHF.

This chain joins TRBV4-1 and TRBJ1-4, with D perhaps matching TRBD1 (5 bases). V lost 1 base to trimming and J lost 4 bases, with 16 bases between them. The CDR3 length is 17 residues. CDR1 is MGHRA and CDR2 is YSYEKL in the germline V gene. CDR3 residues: CASSQAQGTGYNEKLFF. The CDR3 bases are TGCGCCAGCAGCCAAGCACAAGGTACAGGTTATAATGAAAAACTGTTTTTT.

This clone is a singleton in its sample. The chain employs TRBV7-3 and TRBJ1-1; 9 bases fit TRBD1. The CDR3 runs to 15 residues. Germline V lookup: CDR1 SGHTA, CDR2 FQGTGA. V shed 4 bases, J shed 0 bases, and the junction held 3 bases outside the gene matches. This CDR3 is CASSSDRGMNTEAFF. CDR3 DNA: TGTGCCAGCAGCTCGGACAGGGGAATGAACACTGAAGCTTTCTTT.